This is a list of T cell receptor beta chains from one sample in a study of cytomegalovirus exposure and HLA in healthy donors. Assay: immunoSEQ multiplex PCR; the TCRdb copy retains only in-frame clones and omits some. This sample yields about 140,000 clones, of which 76% are seen a single time; approximately 3% belongs to the top ten. The sequenced material came from PBMCs. These receptors originate from a male donor in good health and CMV-seronegative. Each CDR3 is given with its conserved first and last residue. The D gene is left open where the match is weak. Clone sizes are given selectively: once, few, many, or a class where the clone is expanded.

CDR3nt: TGTGCCAGCTCACCTTCGAGAGGGGGCTCTGGGGCCAACGTCCTGACTTTC
CDR3aa: CASSPSRGGSGANVLTF
v_gene: TRBV18
abundance: .
d_gene: .
j_gene: TRBJ2-6

CDR3nt: TGTGCCAGCAGCTTAAGGACCGAGCGGGGGGGGCGGGGGCAGTATTTT
CDR3aa: CASSLRTERGGRGQYF
v_gene: TRBV7-2
abundance: .
d_gene: TRBD2
j_gene: TRBJ2-3

CDR3nt: TGCGCCAGCAGCCCGGTGGCGGGGGGGGACGAGCAGTACTTC
CDR3aa: CASSPVAGGDEQYF
v_gene: TRBV5-1
abundance: once
d_gene: TRBD2
j_gene: TRBJ2-7

CDR3nt: TGTGCCAGCGGGTCGGGGGTGAACACTGAAGCTTTCTTT
CDR3aa: CASGSGVNTEAFF
v_gene: TRBV16
abundance: .
d_gene: .
j_gene: TRBJ1-1

CDR3nt: TGTGCCAGCTCACCGGTTGTGACTAGCACAGATACGCAGTATTTT
CDR3aa: CASSPVVTSTDTQYF
v_gene: TRBV2
abundance: .
d_gene: .
j_gene: TRBJ2-3

CDR3nt: TGTGCCTGGACGACAGGGTTCTCCTACGAGCAGTACTTC
CDR3aa: CAWTTGFSYEQYF
v_gene: TRBV30
abundance: once
d_gene: TRBD1
j_gene: TRBJ2-7

CDR3nt: TGTGCCAGCAGCTTAGGTTCGTTTGTCTACAATGAGCAGTTCTTC
CDR3aa: CASSLGSFVYNEQFF
v_gene: TRBV11-3
abundance: .
d_gene: .
j_gene: TRBJ2-1

CDR3nt: TGTGCCAGCAGCCCCCGCGGCTCTGGAAACACCATATATTTT
CDR3aa: CASSPRGSGNTIYF
v_gene: TRBV7-2
abundance: .
d_gene: .
j_gene: TRBJ1-3

CDR3nt: TGCGCCAGCAGCCCCGGACAGGTCTACGAGCAGTACTTC
CDR3aa: CASSPGQVYEQYF
v_gene: TRBV5-1
abundance: few
d_gene: TRBD1
j_gene: TRBJ2-7

CDR3nt: TGTGCCAGCAGCGGGCCGGTATTTTACGGCTACACCTTC
CDR3aa: CASSGPVFYGYTF
v_gene: TRBV11-2
abundance: .
d_gene: .
j_gene: TRBJ1-2

CDR3nt: TGTGCCAGCAGTGCCTCCGGGGGTGCTACGGAGCAGTACTTC
CDR3aa: CASSASGGATEQYF
v_gene: TRBV6-4
abundance: .
d_gene: .
j_gene: TRBJ2-7

CDR3nt: TGTGCCAGCAGCCGAGCTGGGACTAGCTCGGTTGGGGAGCTGTTTTTT
CDR3aa: CASSRAGTSSVGELFF
v_gene: TRBV5-4
abundance: once
d_gene: TRBD2
j_gene: TRBJ2-2

CDR3nt: TGTGCCAGCAAGAACAGTTTGATGAACACTGAAGCTTTCTTT
CDR3aa: CASKNSLMNTEAFF
v_gene: TRBV25-1
abundance: .
d_gene: .
j_gene: TRBJ1-1

CDR3nt: TGCGCCAGCAGCCAAGTGTCAGCGGGAGATGTAGCAGATACGCAGTATTTT
CDR3aa: CASSQVSAGDVADTQYF
v_gene: TRBV4-3
abundance: .
d_gene: TRBD2
j_gene: TRBJ2-3

CDR3nt: TGTGCCAGCAGTTTACCGCAGGGGGGCACTGAAGCTTTCTTT
CDR3aa: CASSLPQGGTEAFF
v_gene: TRBV28
abundance: .
d_gene: TRBD1
j_gene: TRBJ1-1

CDR3nt: TGCGCCAGCAGCCGCAGGGGCCGCGAGACCCAGTACTTC
CDR3aa: CASSRRGRETQYF
v_gene: TRBV4-1
abundance: .
d_gene: .
j_gene: TRBJ2-5

CDR3nt: TGTGCCAGTAGTATAGATCCCTTCCGCAGGGTCAATCAGCCCCAGCATTTT
CDR3aa: CASSIDPFRRVNQPQHF
v_gene: TRBV19
abundance: .
d_gene: .
j_gene: TRBJ1-5

CDR3nt: TGTGCCAGCAGTTTTATAGAGGACAACAATGAGCAGTTCTTC
CDR3aa: CASSFIEDNNEQFF
v_gene: TRBV28
abundance: .
d_gene: .
j_gene: TRBJ2-1

CDR3nt: TGCAGCGTTGTCGGCGGCAGGGGGACCGGGGAGCTGTTTTTT
CDR3aa: CSVVGGRGTGELFF
v_gene: TRBV29-1
abundance: .
d_gene: TRBD1
j_gene: TRBJ2-2

CDR3nt: TGCGCCAGCAGCCGAGACAGGGGGTCCCGCAATGAGCAGTTCTTC
CDR3aa: CASSRDRGSRNEQFF
v_gene: TRBV5-1
abundance: once
d_gene: TRBD1
j_gene: TRBJ2-1

CDR3nt: TGTGCCAGCAGGAGAACAGGGACCCTCTCTGGAAACACCATATATTTT
CDR3aa: CASRRTGTLSGNTIYF
v_gene: TRBV27
abundance: .
d_gene: .
j_gene: TRBJ1-3

CDR3nt: TGTGCCAGCAGCCCCGTTTCGGGGAGGCCGCTGTTTTTT
CDR3aa: CASSPVSGRPLFF
v_gene: TRBV7-2
abundance: few
d_gene: .
j_gene: TRBJ1-4

CDR3nt: TGTGCCAGCAGCTGGGGCGGGGTGGGGGGGGCCAACGTCCTGACTTTC
CDR3aa: CASSWGGVGGANVLTF
v_gene: TRBV7-9
abundance: .
d_gene: .
j_gene: TRBJ2-6

CDR3nt: TGTGCCAGCACAGTTCGGCAGGGCAATCAGCCCCAGCATTTT
CDR3aa: CASTVRQGNQPQHF
v_gene: TRBV6-5
abundance: .
d_gene: .
j_gene: TRBJ1-5

CDR3nt: TGCGCCAGCAGCTTAGAGCGGGGGGCGCGGAATGAGCAGTTCTTC
CDR3aa: CASSLERGARNEQFF
v_gene: TRBV5-1
abundance: .
d_gene: TRBD2
j_gene: TRBJ2-1

CDR3nt: TGTGCCAGCAGTGGGGCGGACAGGGAAGGGGATGAAGCTTTCTTT
CDR3aa: CASSGADREGDEAFF
v_gene: TRBV6-6
abundance: .
d_gene: TRBD1
j_gene: TRBJ1-1

CDR3nt: TGTGCCAGCAGTGTGAGCGGCGGTAATTCACCCCTCCACTTT
CDR3aa: CASSVSGGNSPLHF
v_gene: TRBV2
abundance: .
d_gene: .
j_gene: TRBJ1-6

CDR3nt: TGTGCCTGGGCCGGGACAGGGTATGATCAGCCCCAGCATTTT
CDR3aa: CAWAGTGYDQPQHF
v_gene: TRBV30
abundance: .
d_gene: TRBD1
j_gene: TRBJ1-5

CDR3nt: TGTGCCAGCAGCCCGCTAACCAGCGGACTAGCCCATGAGCAGTTCTTC
CDR3aa: CASSPLTSGLAHEQFF
v_gene: TRBV9
abundance: .
d_gene: TRBD2
j_gene: TRBJ2-1

CDR3nt: TGTGCCAGCAGCCGGCGACAGGGGAGGGAGAATGGCTACACCTTC
CDR3aa: CASSRRQGRENGYTF
v_gene: TRBV13
abundance: .
d_gene: TRBD1
j_gene: TRBJ1-2

CDR3nt: TGTGCCAGCAACCTCCGACAGGGTGGCACAGATACGCAGTATTTT
CDR3aa: CASNLRQGGTDTQYF
v_gene: TRBV2
abundance: .
d_gene: TRBD1
j_gene: TRBJ2-3

CDR3nt: TGTGCCAGCAGGGGGGAGGGGTTCAATCAGCCCCAGCATTTT
CDR3aa: CASRGEGFNQPQHF
v_gene: TRBV11-2
abundance: few
d_gene: .
j_gene: TRBJ1-5

CDR3nt: TGTGCCAGCTCCCTAGACAGGGCTGAGCAGTACTTC
CDR3aa: CASSLDRAEQYF
v_gene: TRBV18
abundance: .
d_gene: TRBD1
j_gene: TRBJ2-7

CDR3nt: TGTGCCAGCTCACGGACAGGTCACACCTACGAGCAGTACTTC
CDR3aa: CASSRTGHTYEQYF
v_gene: TRBV18
abundance: .
d_gene: TRBD1
j_gene: TRBJ2-7

CDR3nt: TGTGCCAGCAGCTTGCCGGACAGCTTATATGGCTACACCTTC
CDR3aa: CASSLPDSLYGYTF
v_gene: TRBV5-4
abundance: .
d_gene: .
j_gene: TRBJ1-2

CDR3nt: TGTGCCAGCAGTAGACAGGTGAACACTGAAGCTTTCTTT
CDR3aa: CASSRQVNTEAFF
v_gene: TRBV28
abundance: .
d_gene: .
j_gene: TRBJ1-1

CDR3nt: TGCGCCAGCAGAGACAGGGTGGGTACCGGGGAGCTGTTTTTT
CDR3aa: CASRDRVGTGELFF
v_gene: TRBV4-1
abundance: .
d_gene: TRBD1
j_gene: TRBJ2-2

CDR3nt: TGTGCCAGCAGCGTAGATGTGGGGCACAATGAGCAGTTCTTC
CDR3aa: CASSVDVGHNEQFF
v_gene: TRBV9
abundance: .
d_gene: .
j_gene: TRBJ2-1

CDR3nt: TGTGCCAGCAGCGACAGGGTTTCTAATTCACCCCTCCACTTT
CDR3aa: CASSDRVSNSPLHF
v_gene: TRBV9
abundance: .
d_gene: .
j_gene: TRBJ1-6

CDR3nt: TGCGCCAGCAGTCGCGGGACAGGAAGAATGAACACTGAAGCTTTCTTT
CDR3aa: CASSRGTGRMNTEAFF
v_gene: TRBV10-2
abundance: few
d_gene: TRBD1
j_gene: TRBJ1-1